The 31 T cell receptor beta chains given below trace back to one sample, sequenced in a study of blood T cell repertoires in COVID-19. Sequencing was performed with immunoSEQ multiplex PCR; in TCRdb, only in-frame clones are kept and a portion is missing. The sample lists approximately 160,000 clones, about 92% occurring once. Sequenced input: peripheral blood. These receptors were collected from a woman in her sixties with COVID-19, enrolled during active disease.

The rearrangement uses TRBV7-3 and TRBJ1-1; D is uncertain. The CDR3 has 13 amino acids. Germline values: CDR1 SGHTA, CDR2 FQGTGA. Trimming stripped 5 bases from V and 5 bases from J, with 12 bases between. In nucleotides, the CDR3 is TGTGCCAGCAGCCAATCGGCCGGGACTGAAGCTTTCTTT. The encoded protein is CASSQSAGTEAFF.

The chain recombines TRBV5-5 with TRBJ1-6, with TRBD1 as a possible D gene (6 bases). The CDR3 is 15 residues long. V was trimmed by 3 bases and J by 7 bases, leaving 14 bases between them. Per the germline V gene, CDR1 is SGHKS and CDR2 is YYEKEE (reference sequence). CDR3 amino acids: CASSSGGPVNSPLHF. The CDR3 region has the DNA TGTGCCAGCAGCTCGGGGGGGCCGGTAAATTCACCCCTCCACTTT.

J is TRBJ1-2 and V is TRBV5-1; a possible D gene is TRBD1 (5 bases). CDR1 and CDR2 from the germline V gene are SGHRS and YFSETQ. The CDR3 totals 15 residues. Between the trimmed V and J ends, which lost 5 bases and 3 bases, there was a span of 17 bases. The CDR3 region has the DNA TGCGCCAGCAGGGTAGACAGCTCCTTTCACTATGGCTACACCTTC. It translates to CASRVDSSFHYGYTF.

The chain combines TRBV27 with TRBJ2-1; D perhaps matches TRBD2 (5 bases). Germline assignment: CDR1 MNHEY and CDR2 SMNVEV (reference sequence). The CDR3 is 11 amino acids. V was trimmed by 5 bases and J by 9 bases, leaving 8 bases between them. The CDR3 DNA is TGTGCCAGCAGTGTCGGAGGTGAGCAGTTCTTC. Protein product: CASSVGGEQFF.

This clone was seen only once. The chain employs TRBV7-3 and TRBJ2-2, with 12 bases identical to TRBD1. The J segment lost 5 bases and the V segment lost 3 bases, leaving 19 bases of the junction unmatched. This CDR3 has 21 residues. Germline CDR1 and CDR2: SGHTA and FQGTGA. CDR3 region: CASSLWGPYRDRGRSTGELFF. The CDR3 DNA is TGTGCCAGCAGCTTGTGGGGCCCCTACAGGGACAGGGGGCGATCTACCGGGGAGCTGTTTTTT.

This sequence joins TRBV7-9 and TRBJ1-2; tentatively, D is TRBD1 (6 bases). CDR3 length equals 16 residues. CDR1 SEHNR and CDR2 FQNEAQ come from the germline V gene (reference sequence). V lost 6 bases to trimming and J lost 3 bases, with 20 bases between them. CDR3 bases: TGTGCCAGCAGACAAGAAATCGGACAGCCTGACTATGGCTACACCTTC. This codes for CASRQEIGQPDYGYTF.

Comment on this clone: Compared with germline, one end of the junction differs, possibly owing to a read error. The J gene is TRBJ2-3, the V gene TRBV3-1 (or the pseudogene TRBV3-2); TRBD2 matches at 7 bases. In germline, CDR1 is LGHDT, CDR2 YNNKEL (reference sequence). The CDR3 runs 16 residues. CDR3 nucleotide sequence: TGTGCCAGCAGTCAAGTGGGCGGGGGAATGGGAGATACGCAGTATTTT. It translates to CASSQVGGGMGDTQYF.

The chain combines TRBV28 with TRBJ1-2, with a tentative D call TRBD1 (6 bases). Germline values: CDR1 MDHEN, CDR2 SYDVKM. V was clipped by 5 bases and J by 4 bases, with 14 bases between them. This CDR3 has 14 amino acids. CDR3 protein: CASSQGSRPYGYTF. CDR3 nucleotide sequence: TGTGCCAGCAGTCAGGGGTCTCGACCCTATGGCTACACCTTC.

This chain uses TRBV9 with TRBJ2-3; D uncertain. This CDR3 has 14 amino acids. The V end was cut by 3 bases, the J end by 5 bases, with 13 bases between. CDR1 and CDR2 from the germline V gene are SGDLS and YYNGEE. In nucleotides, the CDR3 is TGTGCCAGCAGCGGATCCATTACTCAAGATACGCAGTATTTT. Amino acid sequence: CASSGSITQDTQYF.

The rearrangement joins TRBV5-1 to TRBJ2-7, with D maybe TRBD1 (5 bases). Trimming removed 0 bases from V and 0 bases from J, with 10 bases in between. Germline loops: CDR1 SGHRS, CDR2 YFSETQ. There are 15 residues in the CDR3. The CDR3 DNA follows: TGCGCCAGCAGCTTGGACAGGAAAAGCTCCTACGAGCAGTACTTC. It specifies CASSLDRKSSYEQYF.

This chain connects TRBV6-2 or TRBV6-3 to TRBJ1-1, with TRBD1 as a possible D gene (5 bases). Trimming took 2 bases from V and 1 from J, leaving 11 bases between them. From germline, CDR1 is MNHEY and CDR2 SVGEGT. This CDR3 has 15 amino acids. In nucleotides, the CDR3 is TGTGCCAGCAGTTACGGACCGACAGCGAACACTGAAGCTTTCTTT. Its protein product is CASSYGPTANTEAFF.

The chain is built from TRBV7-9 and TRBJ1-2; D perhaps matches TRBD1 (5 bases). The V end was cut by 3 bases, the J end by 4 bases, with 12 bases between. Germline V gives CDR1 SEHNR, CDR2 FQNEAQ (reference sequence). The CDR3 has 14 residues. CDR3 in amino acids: CASSLGGAVYGYTF. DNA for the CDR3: TGTGCCAGCAGCTTGGGAGGGGCTGTCTATGGCTACACCTTC.

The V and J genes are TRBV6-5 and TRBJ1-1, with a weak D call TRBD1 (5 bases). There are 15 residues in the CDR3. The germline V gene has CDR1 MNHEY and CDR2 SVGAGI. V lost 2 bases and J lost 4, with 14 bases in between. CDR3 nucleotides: TGTGCCAGCAGTTACCGGAGGGGCCCCATCACTGAAGCTTTCTTT. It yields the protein CASSYRRGPITEAFF.

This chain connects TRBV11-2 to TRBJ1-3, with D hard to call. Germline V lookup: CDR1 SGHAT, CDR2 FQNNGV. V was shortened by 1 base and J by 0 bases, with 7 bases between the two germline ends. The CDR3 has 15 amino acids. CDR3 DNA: TGTGCCAGCAGCTTAGGCGGACTCTCTGGAAACACCATATATTTT. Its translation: CASSLGGLSGNTIYF. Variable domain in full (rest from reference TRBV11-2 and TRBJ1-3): EAGVAQSPRYKIIEKRQSVAFWCNPISGHATLYWYQQILGQGPKLLIQFQNNGVVDDSQLPKDRFSAERLKGVDSTLKIQPAKLEDSAVYLCASSLGGLSGNTIYFGEGSWLTVV.

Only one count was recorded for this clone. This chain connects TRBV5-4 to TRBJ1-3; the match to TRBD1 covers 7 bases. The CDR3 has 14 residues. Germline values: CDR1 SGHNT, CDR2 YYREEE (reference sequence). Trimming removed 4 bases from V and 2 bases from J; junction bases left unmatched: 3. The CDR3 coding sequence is TGTGCCAGCAGCCAGGGGGGAACTGGAAACACCATATATTTT. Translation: CASSQGGTGNTIYF.

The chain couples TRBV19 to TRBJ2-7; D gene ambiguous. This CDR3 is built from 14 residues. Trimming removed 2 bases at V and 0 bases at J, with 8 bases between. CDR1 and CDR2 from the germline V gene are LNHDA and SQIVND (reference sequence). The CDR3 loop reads CASSITFSSYEQYF. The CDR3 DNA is TGTGCCAGTAGTATAACATTCAGCTCCTACGAGCAGTACTTC.

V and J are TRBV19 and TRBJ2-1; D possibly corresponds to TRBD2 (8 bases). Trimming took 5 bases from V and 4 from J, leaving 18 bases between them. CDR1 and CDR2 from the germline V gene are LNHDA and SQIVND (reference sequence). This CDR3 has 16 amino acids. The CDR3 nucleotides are TGTGCCAGTAGTCCCTCGGGACAGCGGGGGTACAATGAGCAGTTCTTC. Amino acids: CASSPSGQRGYNEQFF.

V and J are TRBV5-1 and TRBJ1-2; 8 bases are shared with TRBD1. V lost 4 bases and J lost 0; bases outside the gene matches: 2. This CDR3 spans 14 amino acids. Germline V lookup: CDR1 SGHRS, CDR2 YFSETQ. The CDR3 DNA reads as TGCGCCAGCAGCGTGACAGGGGCTAACTATGGCTACACCTTC. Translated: CASSVTGANYGYTF.

CDR3 region: CATSRETGWTEAFF. The CDR3 DNA reads as TGTGCCACCAGCAGGGAAACAGGGTGGACTGAAGCTTTCTTT. The rearrangement uses TRBV15 and TRBJ1-1; tentatively, D is TRBD1 (6 bases). This CDR3 is 14 amino acids long. Germline CDR1 and CDR2: LNHNV and YYDKDF (reference sequence). V lost 3 bases and J lost 5, with 13 bases in between.

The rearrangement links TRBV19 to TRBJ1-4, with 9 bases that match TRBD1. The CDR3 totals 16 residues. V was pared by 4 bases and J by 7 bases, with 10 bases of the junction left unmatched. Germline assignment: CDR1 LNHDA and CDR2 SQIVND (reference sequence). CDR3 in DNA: TGTGCCAGTAGTAAACAGGGGGCGCATTCTAGTGAAAAACTGTTTTTT. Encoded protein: CASSKQGAHSSEKLFF. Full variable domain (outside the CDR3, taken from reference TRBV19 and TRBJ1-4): DGGITQSPKYLFRKEGQNVTLSCEQNLNHDAMYWYRQDPGQGLRLIYYSQIVNDFQKGDIAEGYSVSREKKESFPLTVTSAQKNPTAFYLCASSKQGAHSSEKLFFGSGTQLSVL.

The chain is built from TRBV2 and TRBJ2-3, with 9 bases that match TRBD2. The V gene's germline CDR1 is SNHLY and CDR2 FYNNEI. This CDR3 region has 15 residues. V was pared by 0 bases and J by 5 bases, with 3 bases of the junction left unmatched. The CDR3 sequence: CASSEARGGLDTQYF. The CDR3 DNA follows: TGTGCCAGCAGTGAAGCGCGGGGGGGACTAGATACGCAGTATTTT.

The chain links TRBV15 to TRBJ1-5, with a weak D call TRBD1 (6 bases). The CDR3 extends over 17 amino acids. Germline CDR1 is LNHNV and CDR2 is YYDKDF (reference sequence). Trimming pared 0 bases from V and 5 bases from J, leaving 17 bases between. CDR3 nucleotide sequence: TGTGCCACCAGCAGAGATCTTCCCCGGACAGCCGATCAGCCCCAGCATTTT. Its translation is CATSRDLPRTADQPQHF.

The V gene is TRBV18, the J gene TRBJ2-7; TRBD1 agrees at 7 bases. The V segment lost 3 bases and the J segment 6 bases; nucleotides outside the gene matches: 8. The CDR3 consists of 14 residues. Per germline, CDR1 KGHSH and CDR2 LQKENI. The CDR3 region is CASSPRQGDGEQYF. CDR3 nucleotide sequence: TGTGCCAGCTCACCCAGACAGGGTGACGGCGAGCAGTACTTC.

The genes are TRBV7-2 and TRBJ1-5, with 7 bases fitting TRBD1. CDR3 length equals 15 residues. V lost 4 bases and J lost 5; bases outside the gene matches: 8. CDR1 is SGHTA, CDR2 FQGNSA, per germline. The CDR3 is CASSSQGFADQPQHF. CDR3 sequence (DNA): TGTGCCAGCAGCTCACAGGGGTTTGCGGATCAGCCCCAGCATTTT.

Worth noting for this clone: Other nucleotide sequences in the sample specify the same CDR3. CDR3 sequence reads: CAWSPGQTNEKLFF. CDR3 in DNA: TGTGCCTGGAGTCCGGGACAGACAAATGAAAAACTGTTTTTT. This chain links TRBV30 with TRBJ1-4; 7 bases are shared with TRBD1. Trimming removed 2 bases from V and 5 bases from J; junction bases left unmatched: 5. The CDR3 consists of 14 residues. Germline assignment: CDR1 GTSNPN and CDR2 SVGIG (reference sequence).

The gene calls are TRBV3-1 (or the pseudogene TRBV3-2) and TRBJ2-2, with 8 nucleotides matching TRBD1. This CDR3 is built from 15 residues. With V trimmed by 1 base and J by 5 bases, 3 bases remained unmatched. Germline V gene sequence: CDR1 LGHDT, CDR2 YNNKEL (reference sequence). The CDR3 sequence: CASSQGTGFTGELFF. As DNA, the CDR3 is TGTGCCAGCAGCCAAGGGACAGGGTTTACCGGGGAGCTGTTTTTT.

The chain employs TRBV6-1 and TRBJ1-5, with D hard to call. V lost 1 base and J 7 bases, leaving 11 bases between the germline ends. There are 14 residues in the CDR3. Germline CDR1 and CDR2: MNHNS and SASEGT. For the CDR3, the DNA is TGTGCCAGCAGTGAAGAGGCGGGGTTGCAGCCCCAGCATTTT. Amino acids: CASSEEAGLQPQHF.

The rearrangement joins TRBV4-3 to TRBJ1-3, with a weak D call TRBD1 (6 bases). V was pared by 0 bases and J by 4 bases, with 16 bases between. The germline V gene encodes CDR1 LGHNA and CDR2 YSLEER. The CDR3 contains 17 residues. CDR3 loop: CASSQDILQGLGNTIYF. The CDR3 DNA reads TGCGCCAGCAGCCAAGATATCCTCCAGGGGTTAGGAAACACCATATATTTT.

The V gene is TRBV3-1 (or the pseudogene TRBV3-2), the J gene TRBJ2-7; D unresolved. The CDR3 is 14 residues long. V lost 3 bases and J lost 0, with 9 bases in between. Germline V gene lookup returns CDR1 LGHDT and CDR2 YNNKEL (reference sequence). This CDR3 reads CASSQYSGSYEQYF. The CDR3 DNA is TGTGCCAGCAGCCAGTATTCCGGCTCCTACGAGCAGTACTTC.

This CDR3 reads CASSYDRTEAFF. DNA for the CDR3: TGTGCCAGCAGCTATGACAGGACTGAAGCTTTCTTT. The chain couples TRBV14 to TRBJ1-1, with a tentative D call TRBD1 (6 bases). The CDR3 loop spans 12 amino acids. V was shortened by 5 bases and J by 5 bases, with 9 bases between the two germline ends. Germline V CDR1 and CDR2: SGHDN, FVKESK.

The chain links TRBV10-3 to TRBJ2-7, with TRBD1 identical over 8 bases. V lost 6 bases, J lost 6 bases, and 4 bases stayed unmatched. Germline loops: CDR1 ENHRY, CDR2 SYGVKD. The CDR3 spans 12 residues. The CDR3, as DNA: TGTGCCATCAGCACCACAGGGGGCGAGCAGTACTTC. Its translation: CAISTTGGEQYF.